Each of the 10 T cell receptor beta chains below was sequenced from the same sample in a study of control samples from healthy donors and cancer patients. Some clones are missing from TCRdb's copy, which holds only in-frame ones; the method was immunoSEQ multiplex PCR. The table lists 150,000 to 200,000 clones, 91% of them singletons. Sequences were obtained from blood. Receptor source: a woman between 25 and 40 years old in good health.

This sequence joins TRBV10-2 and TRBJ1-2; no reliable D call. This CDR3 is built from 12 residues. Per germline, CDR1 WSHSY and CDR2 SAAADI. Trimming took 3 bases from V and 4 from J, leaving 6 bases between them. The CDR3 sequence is CASSEGTYGYTF. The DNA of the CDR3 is TGCGCCAGCAGTGAAGGAACCTATGGCTACACCTTC.

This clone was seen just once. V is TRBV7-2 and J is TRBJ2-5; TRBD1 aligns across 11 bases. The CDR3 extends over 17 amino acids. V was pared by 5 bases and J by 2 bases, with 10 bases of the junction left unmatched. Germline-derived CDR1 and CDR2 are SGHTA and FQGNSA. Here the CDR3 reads CASSGDRGNFWQETQYF. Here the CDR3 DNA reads TGTGCCAGCAGCGGGGACAGGGGGAACTTTTGGCAAGAGACCCAGTACTTC.

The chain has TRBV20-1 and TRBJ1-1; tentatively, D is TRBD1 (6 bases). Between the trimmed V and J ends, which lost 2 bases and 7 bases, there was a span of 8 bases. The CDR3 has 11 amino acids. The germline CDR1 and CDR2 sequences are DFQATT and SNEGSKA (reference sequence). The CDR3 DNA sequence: TGCAGTGCTAGAAGACAGGTTGAAGCTTTCTTT. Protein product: CSARRQVEAFF.

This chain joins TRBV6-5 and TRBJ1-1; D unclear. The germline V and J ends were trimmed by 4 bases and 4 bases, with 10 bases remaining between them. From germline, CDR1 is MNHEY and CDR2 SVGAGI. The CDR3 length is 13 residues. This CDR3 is CASSLRRGTEAFF. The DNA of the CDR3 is TGTGCCAGCAGTTTACGACGGGGCACTGAAGCTTTCTTT.

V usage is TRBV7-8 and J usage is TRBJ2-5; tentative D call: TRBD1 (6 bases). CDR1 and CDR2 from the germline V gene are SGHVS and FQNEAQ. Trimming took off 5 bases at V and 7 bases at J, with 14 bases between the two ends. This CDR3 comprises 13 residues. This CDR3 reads CASSQSGDGTQYF. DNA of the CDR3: TGTGCCAGCAGCCAGTCAGGGGACGGGACCCAGTACTTC.

The CDR3 DNA reads TGTGCCAGCAGCCTCGGAGGGGCTCAGCCCCAGCATTTT. Its translation: CASSLGGAQPQHF. V is TRBV7-9 and J is TRBJ1-5, with a possible D match to TRBD1 (5 bases). CDR3 length equals 13 residues. CDR1 is SEHNR, CDR2 FQNEAQ, per germline (reference sequence). V gave up 5 bases and J gave up 6 bases, with 11 bases separating them.

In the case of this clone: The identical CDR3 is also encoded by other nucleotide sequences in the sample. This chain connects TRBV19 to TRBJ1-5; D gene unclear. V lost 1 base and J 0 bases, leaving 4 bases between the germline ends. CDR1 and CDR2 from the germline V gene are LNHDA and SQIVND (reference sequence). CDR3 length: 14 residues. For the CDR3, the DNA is TGTGCCAGTAGTATAGGGGGTAGCAATCAGCCCCAGCATTTT. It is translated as CASSIGGSNQPQHF.

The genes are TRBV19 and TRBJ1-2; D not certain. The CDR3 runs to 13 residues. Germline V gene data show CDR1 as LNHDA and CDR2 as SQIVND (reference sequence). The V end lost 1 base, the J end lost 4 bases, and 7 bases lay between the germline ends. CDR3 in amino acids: CASSIGHLYGYTF. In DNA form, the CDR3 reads TGTGCCAGTAGTATAGGACACCTCTATGGCTACACCTTC. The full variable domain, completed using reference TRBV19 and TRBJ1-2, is DGGITQSPKYLFRKEGQNVTLSCEQNLNHDAMYWYRQDPGQGLRLIYYSQIVNDFQKGDIAEGYSVSREKKESFPLTVTSAQKNPTAFYLCASSIGHLYGYTFGSGTRLTVV.

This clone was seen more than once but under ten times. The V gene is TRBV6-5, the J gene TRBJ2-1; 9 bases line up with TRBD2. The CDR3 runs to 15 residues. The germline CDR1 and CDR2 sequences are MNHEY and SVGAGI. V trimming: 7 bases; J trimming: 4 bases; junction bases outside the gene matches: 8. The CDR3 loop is CASTAVAGAYNEQFF. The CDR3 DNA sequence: TGTGCCAGCACCGCCGTAGCGGGAGCGTACAATGAGCAGTTCTTC.

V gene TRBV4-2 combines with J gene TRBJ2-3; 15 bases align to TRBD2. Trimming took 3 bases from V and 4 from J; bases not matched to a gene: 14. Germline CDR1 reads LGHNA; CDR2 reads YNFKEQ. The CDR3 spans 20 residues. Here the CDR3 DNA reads TGTGCCAGCAGCCACACAGGGGGCAGGACTAGCGGGAGGGCCCCAGATACGCAGTATTTT. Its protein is CASSHTGGRTSGRAPDTQYF.